These 26 T cell receptor beta chains originate from one sample sequenced in a study of T cell responses to AZD1222 COVID-19 vaccine. Sequencing used immunoSEQ multiplex PCR; TCRdb keeps in-frame clones, though not all of them. The sample holds 200,000 to 250,000 clones, approximately 94% seen once. The input for sequencing was peripheral blood, taken 28 days after the second dose of the MenACWY control vaccine. These receptors came from an adult who received the MenACWY meningococcal vaccine as a control.

This sequence joins TRBV7-9 and TRBJ1-2; maybe TRBD1 (6 bases). CDR1 and CDR2 from the germline V gene are SEHNR and FQNEAQ (reference sequence). V was shortened by 0 bases and J by 6 bases, with 17 bases between the two germline ends. The CDR3 consists of 16 residues. The CDR3 reads CASSLALGGRADGYTF. DNA of the CDR3: TGTGCCAGCAGCTTAGCGCTTGGGGGCAGGGCCGATGGCTACACCTTC.

The rearrangement joins TRBV7-2 to TRBJ1-5; 7 bases fit TRBD1. The CDR3 runs to 15 residues. From germline, CDR1 is SGHTA and CDR2 FQGNSA. Trimming removed 1 base from V and 7 bases from J; junction bases left unmatched: 7. Here the CDR3 DNA reads TGTGCCAGCAGCTTAGGCAGGGGGAACGCCCAGCCCCAGCATTTT. Its translation: CASSLGRGNAQPQHF.

The chain is built from TRBV18 and TRBJ2-4; 9 bases agree with TRBD1. The trim removed 8 bases at V and 0 bases at J, leaving 5 bases unmatched. The CDR3 is made up of 15 amino acids. CDR1 and CDR2 from the germline V gene are KGHSH and LQKENI. The CDR3 sequence: CASTQGALAKNIQYF. The CDR3 DNA follows: TGTGCCAGCACACAGGGGGCATTAGCCAAAAACATTCAGTACTTC.

The chain joins TRBV2 to TRBJ2-7, with 7 bases identical to TRBD1. From germline, CDR1 is SNHLY and CDR2 FYNNEI. This CDR3 comprises 13 residues. The CDR3 sequence: CAQTGTEYYEQYF. The CDR3 nucleotides read TGTGCTCAAACCGGGACAGAGTACTACGAGCAGTACTTC.

The chain recombines TRBV2 with TRBJ1-2; a possible D gene is TRBD1 (5 bases). Deletions cut 7 bases from V and 4 bases from J, with 19 bases between. The length of the CDR3 is 15 residues. Germline V gene sequence: CDR1 SNHLY, CDR2 FYNNEI. CDR3 DNA sequence: TGTGCCAGCAAAAGGGACCGGGGACCGATCTATGGCTACACCTTC. Protein: CASKRDRGPIYGYTF.

This chain joins TRBV19 and TRBJ2-2; 7 bases align to TRBD1. V shed 5 bases, J shed 8 bases, and the junction held 8 bases outside the gene matches. The CDR3 has 14 amino acids. The germline V gene has CDR1 LNHDA and CDR2 SQIVND (reference sequence). The CDR3 sequence: CASSPGQVLGELFF. DNA of the CDR3: TGTGCCAGTAGTCCCGGACAGGTACTAGGGGAGCTGTTTTTT.

The rearrangement joins TRBV5-4 to TRBJ2-3; D remains unclear. CDR3 length: 13 residues. Germline values: CDR1 SGHNT, CDR2 YYREEE (reference sequence). Trimming stripped 1 base from V and 4 bases from J, with 7 bases between. Written as DNA, the CDR3 is TGTGCCAGCAGCTTGAGTGCGGCAGATACGCAGTATTTT. Its translation is CASSLSAADTQYF.

This chain connects TRBV27 to TRBJ1-2; D is possibly TRBD1 (6 bases). With 9 bases removed from V and 4 bases from J, the gap between germline ends came to 9 bases. Germline values: CDR1 MNHEY, CDR2 SMNVEV (reference sequence). This CDR3 is 11 amino acids long. In nucleotides, the CDR3 is TGTGCCAGGGTGGGGGCCTATGGCTACACCTTC. Protein product: CARVGAYGYTF.

This CDR3 reads CASSEAGGGRHF. The CDR3 region has the DNA TGTGCCAGCAGTGAAGCGGGGGGAGGCAGGCATTTT. The V gene is TRBV6-1, the J gene TRBJ1-5; TRBD1 might be the D (5 bases). V shed 0 bases and J shed 15 bases, with 12 bases lying between them. CDR3 size: 12 residues. Germline lookup yields CDR1 MNHNS and CDR2 SASEGT.

This clone came up a few times. CDR3 in DNA: TGTGCCAGCTCACCGGTACCGAGCTCCTATAATTCACCCCTCCACTTT. Translation gives CASSPVPSSYNSPLHF. This chain connects TRBV18 to TRBJ1-6; D ambiguous. Germline CDR1 reads KGHSH; CDR2 reads LQKENI. V was pared by 3 bases and J by 0 bases, with 9 bases between. CDR3 size: 16 residues.

This chain connects TRBV28 to TRBJ2-7, with 10 bases fitting TRBD1. The CDR3 sequence is 17 residues long. V trimming: 4 bases; J trimming: 2 bases; junction bases outside the gene matches: 11. Germline V lookup: CDR1 MDHEN, CDR2 SYDVKM. CDR3 residues: CASSSPGQGKVTYEQYF. The CDR3 DNA reads as TGTGCCAGCAGTTCACCGGGACAGGGGAAGGTTACCTACGAGCAGTACTTC.

This chain joins TRBV7-8 and TRBJ1-5, with 10 bases fitting TRBD1. This CDR3 region has 16 residues. V lost 5 bases to trimming and J lost 6 bases; unmatched junction nucleotides: 10. Germline V gene sequence: CDR1 SGHVS, CDR2 FQNEAQ. CDR3 amino acids: CASSGRTGGAGQPQHF. The CDR3 coding sequence is TGTGCCAGCAGCGGAAGGACAGGGGGTGCAGGTCAGCCCCAGCATTTT.

CDR3 sequence: CASSRELGKNEQFF. The CDR3 nucleotides read TGTGCCAGCAGCCGGGAGTTGGGGAAAAATGAGCAGTTCTTC. The J gene is TRBJ2-1, the V gene TRBV28, with D tentatively TRBD2 (6 bases). Germline values: CDR1 MDHEN, CDR2 SYDVKM. V was clipped by 6 bases and J by 7 bases, with 16 bases between them. This CDR3 is 14 amino acids long. The full variable domain, with the rest looked up from reference TRBV28 and TRBJ2-1, is DVKVTQSSRYLVKRTGEKVFLECVQDMDHENMFWYRQDPGLGLRLIYFSYDVKMKEKGDIPEGYSVSREKKERFSLILESASTNQTSMYLCASSRELGKNEQFFGPGTRLTVL.

The chain joins TRBV6-2 or TRBV6-3 to TRBJ2-1, with 12 bases matching TRBD2. The CDR3 covers 18 residues. With 2 bases clipped from V and 4 bases from J, the junction kept 9 bases outside the gene matches. CDR1 is MNHEY and CDR2 is SVGEGT in the germline V gene. In nucleotides, the CDR3 is TGTGCCAGCAGTTACCACCTTACTAGCGGGGGGATTTACAATGAGCAGTTCTTC. Translation gives CASSYHLTSGGIYNEQFF.

This sequence joins TRBV2 and TRBJ2-2, with D perhaps TRBD1 or TRBD2 (6 bases each). V dropped 1 base and J dropped 4 bases, with 10 bases sitting between them. The CDR3 consists of 15 residues. In germline, CDR1 is SNHLY, CDR2 FYNNEI. CDR3 in amino acids: CASSEVPGATGELFF. For the CDR3, the DNA is TGTGCCAGCAGTGAAGTTCCGGGGGCCACCGGGGAGCTGTTTTTT.

The chain carries TRBV9 and TRBJ2-2, with D uncertain. Germline CDR1 and CDR2: SGDLS and YYNGEE. CDR3 size: 13 residues. Trimming removed 2 bases from V and 2 bases from J, with 4 bases in between. The CDR3: CASSVSNTGELFF. Here the CDR3 DNA reads TGTGCCAGCAGCGTTTCTAACACCGGGGAGCTGTTTTTT.

The chain links TRBV6-5 to TRBJ1-1; the D gene is possibly TRBD1 (6 bases). Germline values: CDR1 MNHEY, CDR2 SVGAGI. V was pared by 6 bases and J by 3 bases, with 14 bases between. The CDR3 has 14 amino acids. The CDR3 bases are TGTGCCAGCAGGATACAGGGTTCCGACACTGAAGCTTTCTTT. Translating gives CASRIQGSDTEAFF.

This clone has a handful of counts. The V gene is TRBV10-3, the J gene TRBJ1-2; weak D call: TRBD1 (6 bases). Per germline, CDR1 ENHRY and CDR2 SYGVKD. Trimming removed 0 bases at V and 8 bases at J, with 13 bases between. This CDR3 region has 14 residues. The CDR3 nucleotides are TGTGCCATCAGTGAGTCCCGACAGGCGTGGGGCTACACCTTC. Its protein is CAISESRQAWGYTF.

The chain uses TRBV5-1 and TRBJ2-3; 11 nucleotides align to TRBD2. V gave up 2 bases and J gave up 5 bases; unmatched junction bases: 7. CDR3 size: 16 residues. The germline V gene has CDR1 SGHRS and CDR2 YFSETQ. The CDR3 region has the DNA TGCGCCAGCAGCTTAGCACTAGCGGGAGATGGAGATACGCAGTATTTT. Translation: CASSLALAGDGDTQYF.

This clone was observed once. The chain recombines TRBV19 with TRBJ2-1; 8 bases agree with TRBD2. CDR3 length equals 13 residues. The trim removed 7 bases at V and 10 bases at J, leaving 9 bases unmatched. The germline CDR1 and CDR2 sequences are LNHDA and SQIVND (reference sequence). The CDR3 sequence: CASKEAGVGEQFF. In DNA form, the CDR3 reads TGTGCCAGTAAAGAAGCGGGAGTGGGCGAGCAGTTCTTC.

The genes are TRBV2 and TRBJ1-2; weak D call: TRBD1 (5 bases). The CDR3 has 13 residues. Germline-derived CDR1 and CDR2 are SNHLY and FYNNEI. Trimming stripped 7 bases from V and 8 bases from J, with 17 bases between. The CDR3 DNA is TGTGCCAGCACCCAACCGGGGCGGCGCGGCTACACCTTC. It encodes CASTQPGRRGYTF.

The rearrangement uses TRBV29-1 and TRBJ2-7; D possibly matches TRBD1 or TRBD2 (6 bases each). Trimming left V 6 bases short and J 3 bases short, with 15 bases between. Germline-derived CDR1 and CDR2 are SQVTM and ANQGSEA. This CDR3 spans 13 amino acids. CDR3 DNA: TGCAGCGTCGGCGGGACACCCGACTACGAGCAGTACTTC. It codes for CSVGGTPDYEQYF.

The V gene is TRBV9, the J gene TRBJ1-2; possible D gene TRBD1, 6 bases. The CDR3 runs to 17 residues. V dropped 4 bases and J dropped 4 bases, with 23 bases sitting between them. Germline lookup yields CDR1 SGDLS and CDR2 YYNGEE. The CDR3 coding sequence is TGTGCCAGCAGCCGCCATAGAGGGGGGTCAGGGGCCTATGGCTACACCTTC. It encodes CASSRHRGGSGAYGYTF.

This chain joins TRBV6-5 and TRBJ1-1; 8 nucleotides agree with TRBD1. V shed 4 bases and J 1 base; nucleotides not matched to a gene: 2. The CDR3 runs 14 residues. The germline V gene encodes CDR1 MNHEY and CDR2 SVGAGI. The CDR3 protein is CASSLQGENTEAFF. CDR3 bases: TGTGCCAGCAGTTTACAGGGGGAGAACACTGAAGCTTTCTTT.

The chain carries TRBV24-1 and TRBJ2-7; maybe TRBD1 (6 bases). The CDR3 covers 12 residues. Deletions cut 4 bases from V and 3 bases from J, with 6 bases between. Germline loops: CDR1 KGHDR, CDR2 SFDVKD. This CDR3 is CATSEQGYEQYF. CDR3 coding DNA: TGTGCCACCAGTGAACAGGGCTACGAGCAGTACTTC.

The J gene is TRBJ2-7, the V gene TRBV6-5; tentative D call: TRBD1 (6 bases). The CDR3 length is 14 residues. Per germline, CDR1 MNHEY and CDR2 SVGAGI. The germline V and J ends were trimmed by 10 bases and 1 base, with 17 bases remaining between them. CDR3 amino acids: CATHRTAPSYEQYF. The DNA for the CDR3 is TGTGCCACCCACCGGACAGCGCCGTCCTACGAGCAGTACTTC.